The 13 T cell receptor beta chains listed next were all sequenced from one sample in a study of blood T cell repertoires in COVID-19. Sequencing used immunoSEQ multiplex PCR; TCRdb keeps in-frame clones, though not all of them. The table has some 220,000 clones, around 82% seen once. What was sequenced was peripheral blood. These receptor sequences come from a woman between 70 and 85 years old with acute or convalescent COVID-19.

This chain joins TRBV30 and TRBJ1-3; possible D gene TRBD1, 6 bases. V was pared by 4 bases and J by 2 bases, with 15 bases between. This CDR3 region has 15 residues. Germline CDR1 GTSNPN, CDR2 SVGIG (reference sequence). The CDR3 nucleotides are TGTGCCTGGAACCCGTTGGGGGACACTGGAAACACCATATATTTT. This gives the protein CAWNPLGDTGNTIYF.

This rearrangement joins TRBV6-1 to TRBJ2-3; 10 bases are a match to TRBD2. Losses at the gene ends were 3 bases for V and 2 bases for J; bases not matched to a gene: 5. The CDR3 sequence is 16 residues long. CDR1 and CDR2 from the germline V gene are MNHNS and SASEGT. The CDR3 sequence: CASSDLAGDSTDTQYF. The CDR3 DNA reads as TGTGCCAGCAGTGATCTAGCGGGGGACTCCACAGATACGCAGTATTTT.

The V and J genes are TRBV6-6 and TRBJ2-7; D is undetermined. Trimming left V 6 bases short and J 2 bases short, with 14 bases between. This CDR3 has 14 amino acids. Germline V lookup: CDR1 MNHNY, CDR2 SVGAGI (reference sequence). In DNA, the CDR3 is TGTGCCAGCAGGCAAACAGAGTTGACCTACGAGCAGTACGTC. Translated, it gives CASRQTELTYEQYV.

V is TRBV2 and J is TRBJ2-2, with 7 bases fitting TRBD2. V shed 10 bases and J 2 bases; nucleotides not matched to a gene: 7. The germline CDR1 and CDR2 sequences are SNHLY and FYNNEI. The CDR3 is 14 amino acids. The CDR3 DNA follows: TGTGCCACCCGACGGGGGGAAAACACCGGGGAGCTGTTTTTT. As protein: CATRRGENTGELFF.

This chain joins TRBV18 and TRBJ2-5, with a tentative D call TRBD2 (5 bases). The CDR3 extends over 15 amino acids. V was trimmed by 6 bases and J by 4 bases, leaving 18 bases between them. CDR1 and CDR2 from the germline V gene are KGHSH and LQKENI. The CDR3 protein is CASSPTQSSGETQYF. DNA for the CDR3: TGTGCCAGCTCCCCTACTCAGTCAAGCGGAGAGACCCAGTACTTC.

The chain joins TRBV19 to TRBJ1-2, with TRBD1 identical over 9 bases. The CDR3 runs 15 residues. Germline V CDR1 and CDR2: LNHDA, SQIVND (reference sequence). With V trimmed by 7 bases and J by 3 bases, 9 bases remained unmatched. The CDR3 spells CASTLQGAGDYGYTF. CDR3 nucleotide sequence: TGTGCCAGTACCTTACAGGGGGCGGGAGACTATGGCTACACCTTC. Using reference TRBV19 and TRBJ1-2 for the parts outside the CDR3, the full variable domain is DGGITQSPKYLFRKEGQNVTLSCEQNLNHDAMYWYRQDPGQGLRLIYYSQIVNDFQKGDIAEGYSVSREKKESFPLTVTSAQKNPTAFYLCASTLQGAGDYGYTFGSGTRLTVV.

This chain links TRBV7-6 with TRBJ2-2, with TRBD2 identical over 8 bases. Per germline, CDR1 SGHVS and CDR2 FNYEAQ. V lost 3 bases to trimming and J lost 4 bases; unmatched junction nucleotides: 7. The CDR3 runs to 16 residues. CDR3 amino acids: CASSFAGGRGTGELFF. The DNA of the CDR3 is TGTGCCAGCAGCTTTGCGGGGGGCCGGGGCACCGGGGAGCTGTTTTTT.

The chain employs TRBV5-1 and TRBJ2-5; the match to TRBD1 covers 11 bases. The CDR3 runs 15 residues. Germline-derived CDR1 and CDR2 are SGHRS and YFSETQ. The junction had 4 bases not matched to a gene; V was cut back by 1 base and J by 5 bases. CDR3 loop: CASSLQDRGRETQYF. In DNA form, the CDR3 reads TGCGCCAGCAGCTTGCAGGACAGGGGGCGGGAGACCCAGTACTTC.

This clone was counted between two and nine times. V gene TRBV7-8 combines with J gene TRBJ2-7; no definite D call. There are 14 residues in the CDR3. Per the germline V gene, CDR1 is SGHVS and CDR2 is FQNEAQ. Trimming took off 0 bases at V and 0 bases at J, with 6 bases between the two ends. This CDR3 reads CASSLAGSSYEQYF. CDR3 sequence (DNA): TGTGCCAGCAGCTTAGCTGGCTCCTCCTACGAGCAGTACTTC.

J is TRBJ2-1 and V is TRBV5-4, with D perhaps TRBD1 (6 bases). V gave up 2 bases and J gave up 3 bases, with 12 bases separating them. Germline V gene data show CDR1 as SGHNT and CDR2 as YYREEE (reference sequence). This CDR3 contains 15 residues. In nucleotides, the CDR3 is TGTGCCAGCAGCTTAAGACAGGCTAACTACAATGAGCAGTTCTTC. This encodes CASSLRQANYNEQFF.

This clone was observed a handful of times. This rearrangement joins TRBV7-2 to TRBJ2-7; possible D gene TRBD2, 6 bases. This CDR3 is built from 13 residues. Germline assignment: CDR1 SGHTA and CDR2 FQGNSA. With 5 bases removed from V and 5 bases from J, the gap between germline ends came to 13 bases. DNA of the CDR3: TGTGCCAGCAGCCCCCGGAGGGGTGACGAGCAGTACTTC. It yields the protein CASSPRRGDEQYF.

The CDR3 region is CATLKGQVNTEAFF. CDR3 nucleotide sequence: TGTGCCACCCTTAAGGGACAGGTGAACACTGAAGCTTTCTTT. The genes are TRBV2 and TRBJ1-1; 8 bases are shared with TRBD1. V gave up 10 bases and J gave up 0 bases; unmatched junction bases: 7. Per germline, CDR1 SNHLY and CDR2 FYNNEI. CDR3 length equals 14 residues.

V gene TRBV2 combines with J gene TRBJ1-1; D is ambiguous. The length of the CDR3 is 13 residues. Germline V gene data show CDR1 as SNHLY and CDR2 as FYNNEI. Trimming pared 2 bases from V and 4 bases from J, leaving 8 bases between. CDR3 amino acids: CASSEREATEAFF. CDR3 bases: TGTGCCAGCAGTGAAAGAGAGGCCACTGAAGCTTTCTTT.